The rows below give T cell receptor beta chains drawn from one sample of a study of early T cells in non-severe SARS-CoV-2 infection. TCRdb passed the 5' RACE reads through MiXCR, listing each CDR3 protein once. The table records some 67,000 distinct CDR3 sequences, approximately 13% of them present only once. What was sequenced was whole blood. The receptors shown here come from an adult who was a healthcare worker with PCR-confirmed SARS-CoV-2 infection or an uninfected control (not recorded which). Each CDR3 is given with its conserved first and last residue. The D gene is left open where the match is weak. Clone size is stated in some rows and not others, as once, few, many or a class when expanded.

d_call: NA
v_call: TRBV5-1
j_call: TRBJ2-7
clone_size: many
cdr3_aa: CASSLEGIREQYF
cdr3_nt: TGCGCCAGCAGCTTGGAGGGGATCCGGGAGCAGTACTTC

d_call: NA
v_call: TRBV11-2
j_call: TRBJ1-1
clone_size: few
cdr3_aa: CASSLVRQPEAFF
cdr3_nt: TGTGCCAGCAGCTTAGTACGACAACCAGAAGCTTTCTTT

d_call: TRBD2
v_call: TRBV6-5
j_call: TRBJ2-1
clone_size: many
cdr3_aa: CASSSRGGLGHNEQFF
cdr3_nt: TGTGCCAGCAGTTCCCGGGGGGGTCTCGGCCACAATGAGCAGTTCTTC

d_call: TRBD1
v_call: TRBV30
j_call: TRBJ1-1
clone_size: few
cdr3_aa: CAWSVDRGSEAFF
cdr3_nt: TGTGCCTGGAGTGTCGACAGGGGTTCTGAAGCTTTCTTT

d_call: TRBD2
v_call: TRBV20-1
j_call: TRBJ2-1
clone_size: few
cdr3_aa: CSAPTITSGSINEQFF
cdr3_nt: TGCAGTGCACCTACCATCACTAGCGGGAGTATCAATGAGCAGTTCTTC

d_call: TRBD1
v_call: TRBV20-1
j_call: TRBJ1-5
clone_size: many
cdr3_aa: CSASYSTGRNQPQHF
cdr3_nt: TGCAGTGCTAGTTACTCGACAGGGAGGAATCAGCCCCAGCATTTT

d_call: NA
v_call: TRBV20-1
j_call: TRBJ2-5
clone_size: few
cdr3_aa: CSASRELKETQYF
cdr3_nt: TGCAGTGCTAGTCGGGAATTAAAAGAGACCCAGTACTTC

d_call: TRBD1
v_call: TRBV23-1
j_call: TRBJ2-2
clone_size: many
cdr3_aa: CASSDWTGGHTNTGELFF
cdr3_nt: TGCGCCAGCAGCGATTGGACAGGGGGCCATACGAACACCGGGGAGCTGTTTTTT

d_call: NA
v_call: TRBV2
j_call: TRBJ1-5
clone_size: many
cdr3_aa: CASSEDAGLNQPQHF
cdr3_nt: TGTGCCAGCAGTGAAGATGCAGGACTCAATCAGCCCCAGCATTTT

d_call: TRBD2
v_call: TRBV28
j_call: TRBJ2-7
clone_size: many
cdr3_aa: CASSSSGRSSYEQYF
cdr3_nt: TGTGCCAGCAGTTCTAGCGGAAGGAGCTCCTACGAGCAGTACTTC

d_call: NA
v_call: TRBV24-1
j_call: TRBJ2-3
clone_size: NA
cdr3_aa: CATSDPGLVADMQYF
cdr3_nt: TGTGCCACCAGTGACCCCGGCCTCGTGGCAGATATGCAGTATTTT

d_call: TRBD2
v_call: TRBV2
j_call: TRBJ2-1
clone_size: NA
cdr3_aa: CASELGSGGPNEQFF
cdr3_nt: TGTGCCAGTGAACTCGGCAGCGGGGGCCCAAATGAGCAGTTCTTC

d_call: NA
v_call: TRBV6-2/TRBV6-3
j_call: TRBJ2-3
clone_size: many
cdr3_aa: CASSYSIQRSNTQYF
cdr3_nt: TGTGCCAGCAGTTACTCGATTCAAAGGAGTAATACGCAGTATTTT

d_call: NA
v_call: TRBV11-2
j_call: TRBJ2-7
clone_size: many
cdr3_aa: CASSLGAFYEQYF
cdr3_nt: TGTGCCAGCAGCTTAGGGGCCTTTTACGAGCAGTACTTC

d_call: NA
v_call: TRBV6-1
j_call: TRBJ1-5
clone_size: NA
cdr3_aa: CASREDGNNQPQHF
cdr3_nt: TGTGCCAGCAGAGAAGACGGAAACAATCAGCCCCAGCATTTT

d_call: NA
v_call: TRBV6-2/TRBV6-3
j_call: TRBJ2-1
clone_size: few
cdr3_aa: CASSYGPAGAYNEQFF
cdr3_nt: TGTGCCAGCAGTTACGGGCCGGCAGGGGCCTACAATGAGCAGTTCTTC

d_call: TRBD1
v_call: TRBV27
j_call: TRBJ2-1
clone_size: NA
cdr3_aa: CASSHIRGLSSYNEQFF
cdr3_nt: TGTGCCAGCAGCCATATTAGGGGGCTAAGCTCCTACAATGAGCAGTTCTTC

d_call: NA
v_call: TRBV6-2/TRBV6-3
j_call: TRBJ2-3
clone_size: NA
cdr3_aa: CASRGGATDTQYF
cdr3_nt: TGTGCCAGCAGGGGCGGAGCCACAGATACGCAGTATTTT

d_call: TRBD2
v_call: TRBV18
j_call: TRBJ2-1
clone_size: many
cdr3_aa: CASTPSGGPKNEQFF
cdr3_nt: TGTGCCAGCACACCTAGCGGGGGCCCTAAAAATGAGCAGTTCTTC

d_call: NA
v_call: TRBV18
j_call: TRBJ2-1
clone_size: few
cdr3_aa: CASSPNGRYNEQFF
cdr3_nt: TGTGCCAGCTCACCTAACGGGCGATACAATGAGCAGTTCTTC

d_call: TRBD1
v_call: TRBV20-1
j_call: TRBJ1-6
clone_size: medium-sized
cdr3_aa: CSARTGAENSPLHF
cdr3_nt: TGCAGTGCTAGGACAGGGGCGGAGAATTCACCCCTCCACTTT

d_call: NA
v_call: TRBV4-3
j_call: TRBJ2-1
clone_size: NA
cdr3_aa: CASSRRDGGVNEQFF
cdr3_nt: TGCGCCAGCAGCCGAAGAGACGGAGGGGTGAATGAGCAGTTCTTC

d_call: TRBD2
v_call: TRBV18
j_call: TRBJ2-1
clone_size: few
cdr3_aa: CASSPSGLAGADEQFF
cdr3_nt: TGTGCCAGCTCACCCAGCGGACTAGCGGGAGCCGATGAGCAGTTCTTC

d_call: TRBD1
v_call: TRBV20-1
j_call: TRBJ2-3
clone_size: NA
cdr3_aa: CSAQDGTGSTDTQYF
cdr3_nt: TGCAGTGCTCAAGACGGGACAGGTAGCACAGATACGCAGTATTTT

d_call: NA
v_call: TRBV12-3/TRBV12-4
j_call: TRBJ1-1
clone_size: few
cdr3_aa: CASSSRGEAFF
cdr3_nt: TGTGCCAGCAGTTCAAGAGGTGAAGCTTTCTTT

d_call: TRBD2
v_call: TRBV25-1
j_call: TRBJ2-5
clone_size: NA
cdr3_aa: CASSESLAGPLGETQYF
cdr3_nt: TGTGCCAGCAGTGAATCCCTAGCGGGGCCTCTTGGAGAGACCCAGTACTTC

d_call: NA
v_call: TRBV12-5
j_call: TRBJ1-1
clone_size: NA
cdr3_aa: CASGLVGWTEAFF
cdr3_nt: TGTGCTAGTGGTTTGGTAGGGTGGACTGAAGCTTTCTTT

d_call: NA
v_call: TRBV20-1
j_call: TRBJ2-1
clone_size: few
cdr3_aa: CSASGLVFDEQFF
cdr3_nt: TGCAGTGCTAGTGGACTTGTATTCGATGAGCAGTTCTTC

d_call: NA
v_call: TRBV5-1
j_call: TRBJ1-1
clone_size: many
cdr3_aa: CASSLVGGGDTEAFF
cdr3_nt: TGCGCCAGCAGCTTGGTTGGAGGAGGCGACACTGAAGCTTTCTTT

d_call: TRBD2
v_call: TRBV29-1
j_call: TRBJ2-1
clone_size: NA
cdr3_aa: CSVEFLGRALDEQFF
cdr3_nt: TGCAGCGTTGAATTCCTCGGGAGGGCCCTGGATGAGCAGTTCTTC

d_call: NA
v_call: TRBV3-1
j_call: TRBJ2-3
clone_size: NA
cdr3_aa: CASSQDHSTDTQYF
cdr3_nt: TGTGCCAGCAGCCAAGACCACAGCACAGATACGCAGTATTTT

d_call: TRBD2
v_call: TRBV7-2
j_call: TRBJ2-3
clone_size: NA
cdr3_aa: CASSRTSGSRDTQYF
cdr3_nt: TGTGCCAGCAGCAGGACTAGCGGGAGCAGAGATACGCAGTATTTT

d_call: TRBD1
v_call: TRBV9
j_call: TRBJ2-5
clone_size: few
cdr3_aa: CASSARRTGAQETQYF
cdr3_nt: TGTGCCAGCAGCGCCCGGCGAACAGGGGCTCAAGAGACCCAGTACTTC

d_call: NA
v_call: TRBV7-2
j_call: TRBJ2-7
clone_size: NA
cdr3_aa: CASSIRRAYEQYF
cdr3_nt: TGTGCCAGCAGCATCCGGAGGGCCTACGAGCAGTACTTC

d_call: TRBD2
v_call: TRBV7-2
j_call: TRBJ2-7
clone_size: few
cdr3_aa: CASRYRGWGGSEQYF
cdr3_nt: TGTGCCAGCAGATACCGGGGCTGGGGGGGTTCCGAGCAGTACTTC

d_call: NA
v_call: TRBV3-1
j_call: TRBJ2-3
clone_size: NA
cdr3_aa: CASSQQSFRVTDTQYF
cdr3_nt: TGTGCCAGCAGCCAGCAATCATTTCGGGTCACAGATACGCAGTATTTT

d_call: TRBD2
v_call: TRBV4-3
j_call: TRBJ2-3
clone_size: NA
cdr3_aa: CASSQEGPAGITDTQYF
cdr3_nt: TGCGCCAGCAGCCAAGAAGGTCCAGCGGGAATCACAGATACGCAGTATTTT

d_call: NA
v_call: TRBV5-5
j_call: TRBJ2-2
clone_size: NA
cdr3_aa: CVSSPLGATGELFF
cdr3_nt: TGTGTCAGCAGCCCCCTGGGGGCCACCGGGGAGCTGTTTTTT

d_call: NA
v_call: TRBV27
j_call: TRBJ2-1
clone_size: NA
cdr3_aa: CASSFRGGEQFF
cdr3_nt: TGTGCCAGCAGTTTCAGGGGAGGGGAGCAGTTCTTC

d_call: TRBD1
v_call: TRBV12-5
j_call: TRBJ2-1
clone_size: NA
cdr3_aa: CASGLVRDRLYNEQFF
cdr3_nt: TGTGCTAGTGGTTTGGTCCGGGACAGACTCTACAATGAGCAGTTCTTC

d_call: NA
v_call: TRBV3-1
j_call: TRBJ2-7
clone_size: few
cdr3_aa: CASWGEGSYEQYF
cdr3_nt: TGTGCCAGCTGGGGAGAGGGAAGCTACGAGCAGTACTTC

d_call: NA
v_call: TRBV19
j_call: TRBJ2-1
clone_size: many
cdr3_aa: CASSIGGGRTSNEQFF
cdr3_nt: TGTGCCAGTAGTATAGGTGGGGGGCGGACTTCCAATGAGCAGTTCTTC

d_call: NA
v_call: TRBV28
j_call: TRBJ2-7
clone_size: NA
cdr3_aa: CASSLPGLPSNEQYF
cdr3_nt: TGTGCCAGCAGTCTTCCGGGACTCCCCTCGAACGAGCAGTACTTC

d_call: NA
v_call: TRBV27
j_call: TRBJ2-1
clone_size: many
cdr3_aa: CASSLSSFFRGLNRYNEQFF
cdr3_nt: TGTGCCAGCAGTTTAAGTTCCTTTTTCCGGGGCTTAAACAGATACAATGAGCAGTTCTTC

d_call: NA
v_call: TRBV7-2
j_call: TRBJ1-2
clone_size: many
cdr3_aa: CASSLARNHGYTF
cdr3_nt: TGTGCCAGCAGCTTAGCAAGAAACCATGGCTACACCTTC

d_call: NA
v_call: TRBV9
j_call: TRBJ2-3
clone_size: NA
cdr3_aa: CASSVDHPGGLTDTQYF
cdr3_nt: TGTGCCAGCAGCGTAGATCACCCCGGGGGACTCACAGATACGCAGTATTTT

d_call: NA
v_call: TRBV9
j_call: TRBJ1-2
clone_size: NA
cdr3_aa: CASSVGRSYGYTF
cdr3_nt: TGTGCCAGCAGCGTCGGGCGCAGCTATGGCTACACCTTC

d_call: NA
v_call: TRBV10-3
j_call: TRBJ2-1
clone_size: many
cdr3_aa: CAISLVGVEQFF
cdr3_nt: TGTGCCATCTCTTTGGTGGGGGTCGAGCAGTTCTTC

d_call: NA
v_call: TRBV7-9
j_call: TRBJ2-1
clone_size: many
cdr3_aa: CASSRERGASYNEQFF
cdr3_nt: TGTGCCAGCAGCAGAGAGAGGGGGGCGTCCTACAATGAGCAGTTCTTC

d_call: NA
v_call: TRBV4-3
j_call: TRBJ1-1
clone_size: few
cdr3_aa: CASSQGVGLNTEAFF
cdr3_nt: TGCGCCAGCAGCCAGGGGGTTGGTCTGAACACTGAAGCTTTCTTT

d_call: NA
v_call: TRBV5-6
j_call: TRBJ1-5
clone_size: few
cdr3_aa: CASSLGHWQPQHF
cdr3_nt: TGTGCCAGCAGCTTGGGTCATTGGCAGCCCCAGCATTTT

d_call: TRBD2
v_call: TRBV19
j_call: TRBJ2-2
clone_size: NA
cdr3_aa: CASSIEGLAGVPTGELFF
cdr3_nt: TGTGCCAGTAGTATAGAGGGGCTAGCGGGGGTACCGACCGGGGAGCTGTTTTTT

d_call: NA
v_call: TRBV20-1
j_call: TRBJ2-7
clone_size: many
cdr3_aa: CSARNPQGSSYEQYF
cdr3_nt: TGCAGTGCAAGAAACCCACAGGGTAGCTCCTACGAGCAGTACTTC

d_call: NA
v_call: TRBV11-3
j_call: TRBJ2-7
clone_size: few
cdr3_aa: CASSLAPTVTYEQYF
cdr3_nt: TGTGCCAGCAGCTTAGCGCCGACGGTCACCTACGAGCAGTACTTC

d_call: TRBD1
v_call: TRBV5-1
j_call: TRBJ2-3
clone_size: few
cdr3_aa: CASSKTGGASSTDTQYF
cdr3_nt: TGCGCCAGCAGCAAGACAGGGGGCGCTTCTAGCACAGATACGCAGTATTTT

d_call: TRBD2
v_call: TRBV27
j_call: TRBJ2-7
clone_size: NA
cdr3_aa: CASSADAGGSLYEQYF
cdr3_nt: TGTGCCAGCAGTGCGGACGCGGGGGGAAGCTTGTACGAGCAGTACTTC

d_call: NA
v_call: TRBV5-1
j_call: TRBJ2-2
clone_size: few
cdr3_aa: CASSPIGGPDTGELFF
cdr3_nt: TGCGCCAGCAGCCCCATAGGGGGGCCTGACACCGGGGAGCTGTTTTTT

d_call: TRBD1
v_call: TRBV4-2
j_call: TRBJ1-2
clone_size: many
cdr3_aa: CASSQERTGGYGYTF
cdr3_nt: TGTGCCAGCAGCCAAGAACGGACAGGGGGCTATGGCTACACCTTC